The clone carrying this T cell receptor beta chain appeared a few times. The record originates from a study of OX40 agonist ivuxolimab in advanced cancers. On the study more broadly: Mean age about 60 years, range roughly 20 to 85; just over 80% male.

The data were produced by immunoSEQ multiplex PCR, yet TCRdb's version contains in-frame clones alone and is incomplete. This table holds roughly 63,000 clones, over 80% found once. V gave up 1 base and J gave up 6 bases; unmatched junction bases: 0. Looked up from germline, CDR1 is SGHVS and CDR2 is FNYEAQ. The CDR3 has 13 residues. The material sequenced was CD4+ or CD8+ T cells sorted from blood, taken in a trial of the OX40 agonist ivuxolimab. This sequence originates from an adult with an advanced solid tumor such as melanoma, head and neck, liver or kidney cancer. The chain uses TRBV7-6 and TRBJ1-3; 7 bases are a match to TRBD1. CDR3 in amino acids: CASSLEGANTIYF. In nucleotides, the CDR3 is TGTGCCAGCAGCTTAGAGGGGGCAAACACCATATATTTT.